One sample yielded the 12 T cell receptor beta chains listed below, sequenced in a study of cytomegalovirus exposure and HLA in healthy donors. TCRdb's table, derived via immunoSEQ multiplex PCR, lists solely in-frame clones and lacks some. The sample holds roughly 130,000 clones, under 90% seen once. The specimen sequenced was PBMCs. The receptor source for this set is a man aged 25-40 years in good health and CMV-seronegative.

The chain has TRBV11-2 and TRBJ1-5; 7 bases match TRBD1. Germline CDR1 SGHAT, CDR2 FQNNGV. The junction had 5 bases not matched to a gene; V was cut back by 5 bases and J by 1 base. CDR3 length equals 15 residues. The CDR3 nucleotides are TGTGCCAGCAGCCGATTGACAGGGAGCAATCAGCCCCAGCATTTT. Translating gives CASSRLTGSNQPQHF. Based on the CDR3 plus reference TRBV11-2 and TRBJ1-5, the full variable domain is EAGVAQSPRYKIIEKRQSVAFWCNPISGHATLYWYQQILGQGPKLLIQFQNNGVVDDSQLPKDRFSAERLKGVDSTLKIQPAKLEDSAVYLCASSRLTGSNQPQHFGDGTRLSIL.

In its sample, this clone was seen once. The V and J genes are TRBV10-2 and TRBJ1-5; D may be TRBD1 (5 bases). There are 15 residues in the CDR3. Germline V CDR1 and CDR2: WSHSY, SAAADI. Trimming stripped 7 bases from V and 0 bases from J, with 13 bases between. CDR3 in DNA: TGCGCCAGCACCGAGGGGAGGTATAGCAATCAGCCCCAGCATTTT. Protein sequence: CASTEGRYSNQPQHF.

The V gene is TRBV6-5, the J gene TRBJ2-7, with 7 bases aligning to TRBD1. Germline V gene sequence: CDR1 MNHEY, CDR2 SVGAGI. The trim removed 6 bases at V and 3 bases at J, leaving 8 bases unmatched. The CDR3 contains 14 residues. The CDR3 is CASRQTGSFYEQYF. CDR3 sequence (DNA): TGTGCCAGCAGACAGACAGGGTCCTTCTACGAGCAGTACTTC.

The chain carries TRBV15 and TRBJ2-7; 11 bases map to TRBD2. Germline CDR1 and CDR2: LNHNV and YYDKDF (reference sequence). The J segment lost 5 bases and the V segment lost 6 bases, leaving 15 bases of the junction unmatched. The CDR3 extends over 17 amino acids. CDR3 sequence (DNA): TGTGCCACCAGGGACGATCCTTCTAGCGGGGGGCTCCACGAGCAGTACTTC. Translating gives CATRDDPSSGGLHEQYF.

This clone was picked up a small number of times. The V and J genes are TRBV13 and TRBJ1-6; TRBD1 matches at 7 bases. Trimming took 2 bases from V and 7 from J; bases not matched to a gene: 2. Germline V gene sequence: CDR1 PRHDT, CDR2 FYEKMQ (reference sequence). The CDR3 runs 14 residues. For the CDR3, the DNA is TGTGCCAGCAGCTTAATCAGGGGGAATTCACCCCTCCACTTT. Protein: CASSLIRGNSPLHF.

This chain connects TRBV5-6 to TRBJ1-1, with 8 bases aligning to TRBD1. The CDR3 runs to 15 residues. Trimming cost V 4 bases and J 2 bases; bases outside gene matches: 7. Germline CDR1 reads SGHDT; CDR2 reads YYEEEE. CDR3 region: CASSEVGQGNTEAFF. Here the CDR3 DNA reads TGTGCCAGCAGCGAGGTAGGACAGGGTAACACTGAAGCTTTCTTT.

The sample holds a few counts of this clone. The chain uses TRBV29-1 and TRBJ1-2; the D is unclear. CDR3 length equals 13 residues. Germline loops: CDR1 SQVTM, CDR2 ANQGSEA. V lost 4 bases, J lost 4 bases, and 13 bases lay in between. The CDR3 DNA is TGCAGCGTTGCTGAGGGAGGGAGCTATGGCTACACCTTC. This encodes CSVAEGGSYGYTF.

CDR3 in DNA: TGTGCCAGCAGTTCCCGGGACAAGAACCTCTACGAGCAGTACTTC. Protein product: CASSSRDKNLYEQYF. This chain joins TRBV6-5 and TRBJ2-7; tentative D call: TRBD1 (6 bases). This CDR3 spans 15 amino acids. From germline, CDR1 is MNHEY and CDR2 SVGAGI. Deletions cut 4 bases from V and 3 bases from J, with 16 bases between.

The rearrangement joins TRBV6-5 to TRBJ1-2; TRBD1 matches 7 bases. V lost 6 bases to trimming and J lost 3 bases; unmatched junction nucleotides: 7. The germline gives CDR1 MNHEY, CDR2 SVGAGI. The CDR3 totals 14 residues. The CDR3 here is CASSPKTGYYGYTF. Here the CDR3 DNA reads TGTGCCAGCAGCCCTAAGACAGGGTACTATGGCTACACCTTC.

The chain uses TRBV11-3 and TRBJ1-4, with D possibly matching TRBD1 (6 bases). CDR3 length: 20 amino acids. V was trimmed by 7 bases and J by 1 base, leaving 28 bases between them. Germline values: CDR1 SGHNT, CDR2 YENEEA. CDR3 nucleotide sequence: TGTGCCAGCAACGCCCAACCCGGGGGGGCCTCGGAGGAAACTAATGAAAAACTGTTTTTT. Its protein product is CASNAQPGGASEETNEKLFF.

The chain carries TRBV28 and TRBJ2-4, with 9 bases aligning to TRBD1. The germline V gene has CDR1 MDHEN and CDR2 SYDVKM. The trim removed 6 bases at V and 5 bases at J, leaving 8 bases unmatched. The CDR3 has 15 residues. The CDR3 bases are TGTGCCAGCAGAGCACCGGGACAGGGACAAAACATTCAGTACTTC. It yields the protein CASRAPGQGQNIQYF. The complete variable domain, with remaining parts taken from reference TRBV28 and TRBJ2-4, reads DVKVTQSSRYLVKRTGEKVFLECVQDMDHENMFWYRQDPGLGLRLIYFSYDVKMKEKGDIPEGYSVSREKKERFSLILESASTNQTSMYLCASRAPGQGQNIQYFGAGTRLSVL.

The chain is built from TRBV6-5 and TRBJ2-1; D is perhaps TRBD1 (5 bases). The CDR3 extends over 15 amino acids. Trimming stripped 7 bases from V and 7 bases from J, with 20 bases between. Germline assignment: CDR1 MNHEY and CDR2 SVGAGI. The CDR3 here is CASNRGGAMINEQFF. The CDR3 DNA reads TGTGCCAGCAATAGGGGTGGGGCGATGATAAATGAGCAGTTCTTC.